A single sample gave rise to the 14 T cell receptor beta chains below, sequenced in a study of T cell changes during pregnancy in multiple sclerosis. The assay was immunoSEQ multiplex PCR, and TCRdb's table has in-frame clones only and misses some. The sample includes tens of thousands of clones, nearly 95% seen only once; the top ten take roughly 2.2%. Source: peripheral blood, taken in the third trimester of pregnancy. Every receptor here comes from a female donor with multiple sclerosis, enrolled in a pregnancy study.

The rearrangement uses TRBV11-3 and TRBJ2-1, with 13 bases fitting TRBD2. The CDR3 has 18 residues. The germline gives CDR1 SGHNT, CDR2 YENEEA. V was clipped by 4 bases and J by 10 bases; unmatched bases: 16. In DNA form, the CDR3 reads TGTGCCAGCAGCTCCCAGCCCCCGGGACTAGCGGGATATAACGAGCAGTTCTTC. This translates into CASSSQPPGLAGYNEQFF.

The J gene is TRBJ2-5, the V gene TRBV18; 8 bases map to TRBD2. J was trimmed by 0 bases and V by 2 bases; bases with no gene match: 5. CDR1 is KGHSH, CDR2 LQKENI, per germline. The CDR3 length is 16 residues. The CDR3 region is CASSPTGGQYQETQYF. In nucleotides, the CDR3 is TGTGCCAGCTCACCAACGGGGGGGCAGTACCAAGAGACCCAGTACTTC.

The chain joins TRBV29-1 to TRBJ1-3; TRBD1 might be the D (6 bases). V was clipped by 6 bases and J by 2 bases, with 11 bases between them. Germline V CDR1 and CDR2: SQVTM, ANQGSEA. The CDR3 length is 13 residues. The CDR3 DNA reads as TGCAGCGTGGGGGGGGCGCCTGGAAACACCATATATTTT. Translation: CSVGGAPGNTIYF.

The CDR3 here is CASSLGPSVGVMNTEAFF. The DNA for the CDR3 is TGTGCCAGCAGCTTAGGTCCGTCGGTCGGGGTGATGAACACTGAAGCTTTCTTT. The chain recombines TRBV7-6 with TRBJ1-1; D is unclear. This CDR3 comprises 18 residues. Trimming took 1 base from V and 0 from J, leaving 18 bases between them. Germline lookup yields CDR1 SGHVS and CDR2 FNYEAQ.

This chain joins TRBV2 and TRBJ1-5; 7 bases are shared with TRBD1. The length of the CDR3 is 14 residues. Trimming removed 6 bases from V and 4 bases from J; junction bases left unmatched: 6. Germline lookup yields CDR1 SNHLY and CDR2 FYNNEI. The CDR3 nucleotides read TGTGCCAGCAGGAGGGGGCAGGGAAATCAGCCCCAGCATTTT. As protein: CASRRGQGNQPQHF.

V gene TRBV19 combines with J gene TRBJ1-1; maybe TRBD1 (6 bases). Trimming pared 3 bases from V and 7 bases from J, leaving 18 bases between. Germline values: CDR1 LNHDA, CDR2 SQIVND (reference sequence). The length of the CDR3 is 15 residues. The CDR3 coding sequence is TGTGCCAGTAGTATTATTGGTACAGGGACGGGTGAAGCTTTCTTT. Amino acids: CASSIIGTGTGEAFF.

V and J are TRBV27 and TRBJ2-1; the match to TRBD2 covers 7 bases. Germline CDR1 reads MNHEY; CDR2 reads SMNVEV (reference sequence). V was pared by 5 bases and J by 5 bases, with 12 bases of the junction left unmatched. The CDR3 extends over 16 amino acids. Here the CDR3 DNA reads TGTGCCAGCAGTCTGGCCCGGCGGGAGTATGACAATGAGCAGTTCTTC. Protein: CASSLARREYDNEQFF.

This clone has just one count. The V call is TRBV2, the J call TRBJ2-1, with TRBD2 matching over 11 bases. CDR1 is SNHLY and CDR2 is FYNNEI in the germline V gene. Unmatched junction bases numbered 7, after V lost 7 bases and J lost 8 bases. CDR3 length: 14 residues. The CDR3 region is CASITSGSVDEQFF. The CDR3 DNA reads TGTGCCAGCATTACTAGCGGGAGTGTCGATGAGCAGTTCTTC.

The chain is built from TRBV10-3 and TRBJ2-1; the match to TRBD1 covers 8 bases. The CDR3 totals 15 residues. Per germline, CDR1 ENHRY and CDR2 SYGVKD. J gave up 0 bases and V 5 bases, and 3 bases lay outside the gene matches. CDR3 sequence reads: CAISSTGGSYNEQFF. In nucleotides, the CDR3 is TGTGCCATCAGTTCAACAGGGGGCTCCTACAATGAGCAGTTCTTC.

The chain employs TRBV2 and TRBJ1-5, with a possible D match to TRBD1 (6 bases). The CDR3 is made up of 12 amino acids. From germline, CDR1 is SNHLY and CDR2 FYNNEI. With 8 bases removed from V and 3 bases from J, the gap between germline ends came to 8 bases. The CDR3 DNA reads as TGTGCCAGCCGGGACAACAATCAGCCCCAGCATTTT. Its protein product is CASRDNNQPQHF.

This rearrangement joins TRBV11-2 to TRBJ2-2, with 9 bases identical to TRBD1. Germline loops: CDR1 SGHAT, CDR2 FQNNGV. There are 16 residues in the CDR3. V gave up 5 bases and J gave up 1 base; unmatched junction bases: 5. The CDR3 DNA follows: TGTGCCAGCAGCGGACGACAGGGGGTGAACACCGGGGAGCTGTTTTTT. Its translation: CASSGRQGVNTGELFF.

V gene TRBV7-2 combines with J gene TRBJ1-4; D is unclear. V lost 2 bases to trimming and J lost 8 bases, with 9 bases between them. Germline assignment: CDR1 SGHTA and CDR2 FQGNSA. The CDR3 runs to 13 residues. The CDR3 loop reads CASSLTGGEKLFF. The DNA for the CDR3 is TGTGCCAGCAGCTTAACGGGTGGAGAAAAACTGTTTTTT.

The V gene is TRBV19, the J gene TRBJ1-3; D gene uncertain. Germline CDR1 reads LNHDA; CDR2 reads SQIVND (reference sequence). The CDR3 has 14 residues. V dropped 10 bases and J dropped 0 bases, with 13 bases sitting between them. In DNA form, the CDR3 reads TGTGCCACCTTAAAAGGGAGCTCTGGAAACACCATATATTTT. Its translation: CATLKGSSGNTIYF.

This sequence joins TRBV25-1 and TRBJ2-3; perhaps TRBD1 as D (5 bases). Looked up from germline, CDR1 is MGHDK and CDR2 is SYGVNS. The V end was cut by 6 bases, the J end by 2 bases, with 12 bases between. This CDR3 contains 14 residues. In nucleotides, the CDR3 is TGTGCCAGCAGCGATACAGGACCCACAGATACGCAGTATTTT. Encoded protein: CASSDTGPTDTQYF.